This entry lists 21 T cell receptor beta chains sequenced from one sample in a study of blood T cell repertoires in COVID-19. Measured with immunoSEQ multiplex PCR; TCRdb has only the in-frame clones, and not every one. Found here are roughly 250,000 clones, just under 90% of them singletons; the top ten hold over 3.5%. The sequenced sample was peripheral blood. The origin of the receptors is a woman in her thirties or forties with acute or convalescent COVID-19.

This clone was seen only a few times. This chain uses TRBV27 with TRBJ2-7, with D possibly matching TRBD1 (6 bases). Trimming took off 3 bases at V and 4 bases at J, with 10 bases between the two ends. The CDR3 length is 13 residues. Looked up from germline, CDR1 is MNHEY and CDR2 is SMNVEV (reference sequence). The CDR3, as DNA: TGTGCCAGCAGTTTGAGGACAGAGTACGAGCAGTACGTC. This sequence encodes CASSLRTEYEQYV.

V and J are TRBV11-2 and TRBJ1-1; 8 nucleotides agree with TRBD1. V shed 4 bases and J 10 bases; nucleotides not matched to a gene: 14. Looked up from germline, CDR1 is SGHAT and CDR2 is FQNNGV. This CDR3 region has 15 residues. The CDR3 region is CASSSWDRQSGLAFF. CDR3 sequence (DNA): TGTGCCAGCAGCTCCTGGGACAGGCAAAGCGGCTTAGCTTTCTTT.

The chain combines TRBV5-8 with TRBJ1-1; D is perhaps TRBD1 (5 bases). Trimming cost V 5 bases and J 5 bases, with 10 bases left between them. Germline CDR1 is SGHTS and CDR2 is YDEGEE. This CDR3 spans 12 amino acids. In DNA form, the CDR3 reads TGTGCCAGCAGTCACGGGGGAACTGAAGCTTTCTTT. It specifies CASSHGGTEAFF.

The chain employs TRBV2 and TRBJ1-6; D not certain. Between the trimmed V and J ends, which lost 2 bases and 0 bases, there was a span of 11 bases. The germline V gene encodes CDR1 SNHLY and CDR2 FYNNEI. The CDR3 consists of 17 residues. The CDR3 DNA is TGTGCCAGCAGTGAAAGTTCTGGGAGCTCCTATAATTCACCCCTCCACTTT. Residues: CASSESSGSSYNSPLHF.

The chain recombines TRBV30 with TRBJ1-2; a weak D match, TRBD1 (6 bases). V gave up 8 bases and J gave up 4 bases, with 14 bases separating them. CDR1 and CDR2 (germline): GTSNPN, SVGIG (reference sequence). The CDR3 contains 12 residues. For the CDR3, the DNA is TGTGCCAACCGGGGGGCCCTCTATGGCTACACCTTC. Translation gives CANRGALYGYTF.

The chain uses TRBV11-2 and TRBJ2-1, with a possible D match to TRBD2 (7 bases). Trimming removed 5 bases at V and 9 bases at J, with 20 bases between. Germline V gene sequence: CDR1 SGHAT, CDR2 FQNNGV. This CDR3 contains 15 residues. CDR3 bases: TGTGCCAGCAGCCAAGATGGGGGGGGGCCTCGTGAGCAGTTCTTC. Its protein is CASSQDGGGPREQFF.

The CDR3 nucleotides are TGTGCCAGTAGTGCCGGGCCTTTTTGGACAGGGAAGGAATTATACGAGCAGTACGTC. Amino acids: CASSAGPFWTGKELYEQYV. The chain uses TRBV19 and TRBJ2-7; 8 bases agree with TRBD1. The CDR3 has 19 residues. V dropped 5 bases and J dropped 4; count of bases not matched to a gene: 22. Germline V gene data show CDR1 as LNHDA and CDR2 as SQIVND (reference sequence).

The chain employs TRBV5-1 and TRBJ1-5, with 10 bases lining up with TRBD1. The V gene's germline CDR1 is SGHRS and CDR2 YFSETQ. Germline trimming cut 4 bases from V and 6 bases from J; bases unmatched to any gene: 7. CDR3 length: 15 amino acids. The CDR3, as DNA: TGCGCCAGCAGCCCGACAGGGGGCTCGAGTCAGCCCCAGCATTTT. Amino acids: CASSPTGGSSQPQHF.

The chain uses TRBV25-1 and TRBJ2-4; 9 positions match TRBD1. Germline values: CDR1 MGHDK, CDR2 SYGVNS. Trimming took 6 bases from V and 3 from J; bases not matched to a gene: 9. The CDR3 length is 16 residues. The CDR3: CASRLDRGLIKNIQYF. For the CDR3, the DNA is TGTGCCAGCAGACTAGACAGGGGGTTGATCAAAAACATTCAGTACTTC. Full variable domain (rest looked up from reference TRBV25-1 and TRBJ2-4): EADIYQTPRYLVIGTGKKITLECSQTMGHDKMYWYQQDPGMELHLIHYSYGVNSTEKGDLSSESTVSRIRTEHFPLTLESARPSHTSQYLCASRLDRGLIKNIQYFGAGTRLSVL.

The chain employs TRBV9 and TRBJ1-3; no clear D. This CDR3 contains 16 residues. The germline V and J ends were trimmed by 0 bases and 0 bases, with 10 bases remaining between them. Germline V gene data show CDR1 as SGDLS and CDR2 as YYNGEE. Here the CDR3 DNA reads TGTGCCAGCAGCGTAGGGCACCGACACTCTGGAAACACCATATATTTT. This codes for CASSVGHRHSGNTIYF.

V gene TRBV7-3 combines with J gene TRBJ2-3; 11 bases match TRBD2. Germline assignment: CDR1 SGHTA and CDR2 FQGTGA. This CDR3 is 17 amino acids long. V shed 1 base, J shed 0 bases, and the junction held 3 bases outside the gene matches. CDR3 residues: CASSLMGLAASTDTQYF. The CDR3 nucleotides read TGTGCCAGCAGCTTAATGGGACTAGCGGCGAGCACAGATACGCAGTATTTT.

V and J are TRBV19 and TRBJ1-5, with 9 positions matching TRBD1. The V gene end was trimmed by 8 bases and the J gene end by 2 bases; junction bases not matched to a gene: 7. The CDR3 sequence is 15 residues long. Germline assignment: CDR1 LNHDA and CDR2 SQIVND (reference sequence). CDR3 sequence (DNA): TGTGCCAGTTGGGGACAGGGCTCGGGCAATCAGCCCCAGCATTTT. Translation: CASWGQGSGNQPQHF.

The chain links TRBV9 to TRBJ1-2, with 8 bases matching TRBD1. CDR3 length: 14 amino acids. The V and J ends lost 4 bases and 7 bases, in that order; junction bases with no gene match: 9. Germline CDR1 and CDR2: SGDLS and YYNGEE. As DNA, the CDR3 is TGTGCCAGCAGCCCCCGGACAGGGTTAGCTGGCTACACCTTC. Amino acids: CASSPRTGLAGYTF.

This chain links TRBV7-9 with TRBJ1-5; no firm D call. Trimming cost V 3 bases and J 9 bases, with 12 bases left between them. Looked up from germline, CDR1 is SEHNR and CDR2 is FQNEAQ (reference sequence). The CDR3 sequence is 13 residues long. The CDR3 DNA follows: TGTGCCAGCAGCTTTAACTGCTCTTGGCCCCAGCATTTT. It translates to CASSFNCSWPQHF.

This clone appeared a single time. This chain joins TRBV7-2 and TRBJ2-3; D is unclear. V was shortened by 2 bases and J by 4 bases, with 16 bases between the two germline ends. The CDR3 has 16 residues. Germline loops: CDR1 SGHTA, CDR2 FQGNSA. CDR3 nucleotides: TGTGCCAGCAGCTTATCCCTAGAATCCCCCCCAGATACGCAGTATTTT. Translation: CASSLSLESPPDTQYF.

The V and J genes are TRBV14 and TRBJ1-4; D not certain. Trimming left V 1 base short and J 8 bases short, with 17 bases between. This CDR3 contains 16 residues. Germline V gene lookup returns CDR1 SGHDN and CDR2 FVKESK. CDR3: CASSQGLGRGEEKLFF. CDR3 in DNA: TGTGCCAGCAGCCAAGGACTCGGCCGCGGGGAGGAAAAACTGTTTTTT.

The CDR3 spells CASSLGQYEAFF. CDR3 in DNA: TGTGCCAGCAGCCTAGGACAGTATGAAGCTTTCTTT. The gene calls are TRBV7-9 and TRBJ1-1; tentative D call: TRBD1 (6 bases). The CDR3 extends over 12 amino acids. Germline V CDR1 and CDR2: SEHNR, FQNEAQ (reference sequence). With 5 bases removed from V and 7 bases from J, the gap between germline ends came to 11 bases. The variable domain in full, completed from reference TRBV7-9 and TRBJ1-1, reads DTGVSQNPRHKITKRGQNVTFRCDPISEHNRLYWYRQTLGQGPEFLTYFQNEAQLEKSRLLSDRFSAERPKGSFSTLEIQRTEQGDSAMYLCASSLGQYEAFFGQGTRLTVV.

This rearrangement joins TRBV4-1 to TRBJ1-1; D uncertain. Germline lookup yields CDR1 MGHRA and CDR2 YSYEKL. This CDR3 comprises 14 residues. The V end was cut by 0 bases, the J end by 7 bases, with 12 bases between. CDR3 coding DNA: TGCGCCAGCAGCCAAGATCCGGGGTCCCTTGAAGCTTTCTTT. Amino acids: CASSQDPGSLEAFF.

The gene calls are TRBV28 and TRBJ1-3; the D gene is possibly TRBD1 (5 bases). Germline values: CDR1 MDHEN, CDR2 SYDVKM. Trimming left V 6 bases short and J 6 bases short, with 21 bases between. The CDR3 is 16 amino acids. The CDR3 DNA sequence: TGTGCCAGCAGACAGACCGGGACTCCAAGGGAAAACACCATATATTTT. Translated: CASRQTGTPRENTIYF. Variable domain in full (rest from reference TRBV28 and TRBJ1-3): DVKVTQSSRYLVKRTGEKVFLECVQDMDHENMFWYRQDPGLGLRLIYFSYDVKMKEKGDIPEGYSVSREKKERFSLILESASTNQTSMYLCASRQTGTPRENTIYFGEGSWLTVV.

This chain links TRBV2 with TRBJ1-2; 10 bases align to TRBD1. This CDR3 contains 14 residues. The J segment lost 5 bases and the V segment lost 6 bases, leaving 6 bases of the junction unmatched. Germline loops: CDR1 SNHLY, CDR2 FYNNEI. The CDR3 coding sequence is TGTGCCAGCAGAGGGGACAGGGGAGGATATGGCTACACCTTC. It specifies CASRGDRGGYGYTF.

This rearrangement joins TRBV5-1 to TRBJ1-1, with D perhaps matching TRBD1 (6 bases). Germline-derived CDR1 and CDR2 are SGHRS and YFSETQ. The CDR3 covers 16 residues. Trimming removed 0 bases from V and 1 base from J, with 13 bases in between. The CDR3: CASSLVGGSRNTEAFF. In DNA form, the CDR3 reads TGCGCCAGCAGCTTGGTAGGGGGAAGTAGGAACACTGAAGCTTTCTTT.